This T cell receptor beta chain was sequenced for a study of somatic mutations in cytotoxic T cells in rheumatoid arthritis. Libraries were prepared by immunoSEQ multiplex PCR; TCRdb keeps only in-frame clonotypes and omits some of them. The data hold roughly 19,000 clones, with about 86% observed a single time. Study-level results: Antigen targets of the expanded CD8+ clones remained unidentified.

CDR1 and CDR2 (germline): SEHNR, FQNEAQ (reference sequence). V was clipped by 6 bases and J by 8 bases, with 16 bases between them. The CDR3 loop spans 14 amino acids. The healthy control blood donors were around 60% female, with median age approximately 61 years (range about 20-75). Each population, CD4+ and CD8+ cells, was isolated by positive magnetic bead selection and checked for purity by flow cytometry. As concerns this clone: Its target is not known.

This clonotype originated in a woman between 50 and 59 years old in good health. The sequenced sample was CD8+ T cells sorted from blood. The J gene is TRBJ1-4, the V gene TRBV7-9; D not resolved. The DNA of the CDR3 is TGTGCCAGCAGTCCGAGGGAGGTAACGGAAAAACTGTTTTTT. It specifies CASSPREVTEKLFF.